One sample yielded the 11 T cell receptor beta chains listed below, sequenced in a study of post-analysis software for immune sequencing data. Findings and caveats of the study: Five TRBV segments were more frequent in patients than controls; TRBV5-6, TRBV5-1 and TRBV20-1 belonged to this group.

Built from TCR beta cDNA, the libraries had unique molecular identifiers in them. Using its own MiXCR run on the PCR reads, TCRdb lists one record per CDR3 protein. The repertoire holds some 690,000 distinct CDR3 sequences, just under 30% seen once, with around 0.56% in the top ten. These receptors lack a known antigen. Sequences were obtained from blood. Receptor source: a girl aged 10-17 years with multiple sclerosis.

The chain has TRBV9 and TRBJ2-1, with 11 bases fitting TRBD2. CDR3 length: 17 amino acids. Trimming took 0 bases from V and 10 from J; bases not matched to a gene: 12. Germline-derived CDR1 and CDR2 are SGDLS and YYNGEE. CDR3 protein: CASSVGEISGGAREQFF. The CDR3 DNA reads TGTGCCAGCAGCGTAGGGGAAATTAGCGGGGGGGCCCGGGAGCAGTTCTTC.

The chain carries TRBV6-2 or TRBV6-3 and TRBJ1-1; possibly TRBD1 for D (6 bases). The CDR3 totals 13 residues. Germline loops: CDR1 MNHEY, CDR2 SVGEGT. Trimming stripped 8 bases from V and 5 bases from J, with 15 bases between. CDR3 in amino acids: CASATRGRTEAFF. The CDR3 DNA is TGTGCCAGCGCAACCCGGGGGCGGACTGAAGCTTTCTTT.

This clonotype appeared a single time. V gene TRBV7-9 combines with J gene TRBJ2-7, with 9 bases aligning to TRBD2. Trimming took 3 bases from V and 2 from J; bases not matched to a gene: 8. The CDR3 extends over 16 amino acids. Germline loops: CDR1 SEHNR, CDR2 FQNEAQ (reference sequence). CDR3 sequence reads: CASSFGAGGITYEQYF. In DNA, the CDR3 is TGTGCCAGCAGCTTCGGTGCGGGAGGGATAACCTACGAGCAGTACTTC.

This clonotype was recorded a few times. The genes are TRBV7-2 and TRBJ2-5; the match to TRBD2 covers 8 bases. This CDR3 region has 15 residues. Germline V gives CDR1 SGHTA, CDR2 FQGNSA. Germline trimming cut 2 bases from V and 4 bases from J; bases unmatched to any gene: 6. The CDR3 DNA sequence: TGTGCCAGCAGCTTACCTTGGACTAGCTTAGAGACCCAGTACTTC. It translates to CASSLPWTSLETQYF.

There are a few counts of this clonotype. The chain joins TRBV20-1 to TRBJ2-5; D is possibly TRBD1 (7 bases). The CDR3 covers 15 residues. CDR1 and CDR2 (germline): DFQATT, SNEGSKA (reference sequence). V lost 2 bases and J 3 bases, leaving 16 bases between the germline ends. The CDR3 region is CSARHFTGEEETQYF. CDR3 DNA: TGCAGTGCTAGACACTTTACAGGGGAGGAAGAGACCCAGTACTTC.

The CDR3 sequence: CSARPVPQPYNEQFF. The CDR3 region has the DNA TGCAGTGCTAGACCGGTTCCCCAGCCCTACAATGAGCAGTTCTTC. The J gene is TRBJ2-1, the V gene TRBV20-1, with D hard to call. V dropped 2 bases and J dropped 2 bases, with 13 bases sitting between them. The CDR3 is made up of 15 amino acids. Germline V gene data show CDR1 as DFQATT and CDR2 as SNEGSKA (reference sequence).

The V gene is TRBV12-3 or TRBV12-4, the J gene TRBJ2-4, with D unresolved. The CDR3 sequence is 13 residues long. The V gene lost 3 bases and the J gene lost 13 bases, with 16 bases spanning the gap. The CDR3 reads CASSFHPFGEQYF. The CDR3, as DNA: TGTGCCAGCAGTTTCCACCCGTTCGGAGAGCAGTACTTC.

Only a few counts were recorded for this clonotype. The J gene is TRBJ2-6, the V gene TRBV7-2; unclear D gene. Trimming removed 1 base at V and 3 bases at J, with 10 bases between. The CDR3 loop spans 16 amino acids. Germline CDR1 SGHTA, CDR2 FQGNSA. CDR3 sequence: CASSLVGVGGANVLTF. The CDR3 coding sequence is TGTGCCAGCAGCTTAGTTGGGGTCGGTGGGGCCAACGTCCTGACTTTC.

In its sample, this clonotype was seen a few times. The V call is TRBV6-6, the J call TRBJ2-5; 8 bases line up with TRBD1. V was clipped by 5 bases and J by 5 bases; unmatched bases: 4. Per germline, CDR1 MNHNY and CDR2 SVGAGI (reference sequence). CDR3 length: 13 residues. CDR3 in amino acids: CASSRQGMETQYF. The CDR3 bases are TGTGCCAGCAGTCGACAGGGGATGGAGACCCAGTACTTC.

This clonotype was picked up a small number of times. The V and J genes are TRBV7-2 and TRBJ2-4; perhaps D is TRBD1 or TRBD2 (5 bases each). The CDR3 totals 17 residues. Germline V gives CDR1 SGHTA, CDR2 FQGNSA. V was shortened by 0 bases and J by 0 bases, with 12 bases between the two germline ends. The CDR3 reads CASSLAPVGGAKNIQYF. The CDR3 DNA follows: TGTGCCAGCAGCTTAGCGCCAGTTGGGGGAGCCAAAAACATTCAGTACTTC.

This chain uses TRBV20-1 with TRBJ2-7, with TRBD2 as a possible D gene (5 bases). CDR3 size: 10 residues. Germline assignment: CDR1 DFQATT and CDR2 SNEGSKA (reference sequence). Trimming shortened V by 6 bases and J by 9 bases, and 12 bases separated the two germline ends. The CDR3 DNA sequence: TGCAGTGCGCGGAGGTCCGGGCAGTACTTC. This gives the protein CSARRSGQYF.